This T cell receptor (beta chain) came from a study of cytotoxic CD8 clonotypes in ibrutinib-treated CLL. Assay: immunoSEQ multiplex PCR; the TCRdb copy retains only in-frame clones and omits some. The sample carries some 93,000 clones, about 78% recorded once. V lost 4 bases, J lost 0 bases, and 8 bases stayed unmatched. The CDR3 sequence is 15 residues long. The germline gives CDR1 SQVTM, CDR2 ANQGSEA. The sample here was PBMCs, taken after 12 months of ibrutinib treatment. This clonotype originated in a human donor with chronic lymphocytic leukemia. The chain couples TRBV29-1 to TRBJ1-1, with TRBD1 matching over 7 bases. The CDR3 region is CSVGGTANMNTEAFF. CDR3 sequence (DNA): TGCAGCGTTGGGGGGACAGCAAACATGAACACTGAAGCTTTCTTT.